This T cell receptor (beta chain) is from a study of blood T cell repertoires in COVID-19. In the study overall: Material from acute and convalescent COVID-19 was sourced from the United States, Italy and Spain. PBMCs, B-cell-depleted T cells, or T cells provided the cDNA or gDNA that made up the material.

The CDR3 runs to 15 residues. Germline CDR1 KGHSH, CDR2 LQKENI. Trimming pared 2 bases from V and 8 bases from J, leaving 13 bases between. Authors' processing steps: Cell counts per sample came from amplifying reference gene primers. Profiling relied on immunoSEQ multiplex PCR, and the TCRdb table lists in-frame clones only, not all of them. The D gene and trimming were derived from the DNA, and the V and J assignments and clone size from that table. The sample gives 70,000 or so clones, 80% to 90% of which show up once; approximately 6.4% is in the top ten. The receptor's source is a woman aged 45-60 years with acute or convalescent COVID-19. The rearrangement joins TRBV18 to TRBJ1-6; perhaps TRBD1 as D (6 bases). The specimen was peripheral blood. CDR3 sequence (DNA): TGTGCCAGCTCACCAATAGGACAGCTGGATTCACCCCTCCACTTT. Its protein product is CASSPIGQLDSPLHF.